These 27 T cell receptor beta chains originate from one sample sequenced in a study of CD8+CD57+ T cells in acquired aplastic anemia. Genomic DNA served as template for TCR beta VDJ and CDR3 profiling. Using its own MiXCR run on the reads, TCRdb lists one record per CDR3 protein. The sample records roughly 300,000 distinct CDR3 sequences, 50% to 70% being singletons. The sequenced material came from sorted CD4+, CD8+, or CD8+CD57+ T cells (not recorded which) from PBMCs. These receptors originate from a human donor with severe aplastic anemia or a healthy control (not recorded which).

The chain uses TRBV7-8 and TRBJ2-2; TRBD1 matches at 7 bases. The CDR3 spans 16 residues. Germline values: CDR1 SGHVS, CDR2 FQNEAQ. The V segment lost 5 bases and the J segment 7 bases; nucleotides outside the gene matches: 13. CDR3 DNA: TGTGCCAGCAGCAATGAGGGGGCGCGGTATGTCGGGGAGCTGTTTTTT. Amino acid sequence: CASSNEGARYVGELFF.

The CDR3 coding sequence is TGTGCCAGCGGCCGGGACAGGGGGTTGGGCACTGAAGCTTTCTTT. Amino acids: CASGRDRGLGTEAFF. This rearrangement joins TRBV12-3 or TRBV12-4 to TRBJ1-1; 11 bases match TRBD1. The CDR3 is 15 residues long. V shed 8 bases, J shed 4 bases, and the junction held 9 bases outside the gene matches.

The genes are TRBV7-2 and TRBJ2-5, with 7 positions matching TRBD1. CDR3 length: 16 residues. CDR1 SGHTA and CDR2 FQGNSA come from the germline V gene. Trimming cost V 2 bases and J 5 bases; bases outside gene matches: 11. The DNA of the CDR3 is TGTGCCAGCAGCTTATCACAGGGGATGGTCGGGGAGACCCAGTACTTC. It encodes CASSLSQGMVGETQYF.

V and J are TRBV4-1 and TRBJ1-5; D ambiguous. V was pared by 1 base and J by 0 bases, with 7 bases between. The CDR3 loop spans 15 amino acids. Germline V lookup: CDR1 MGHRA, CDR2 YSYEKL. The CDR3 region has the DNA TGCGCCAGCAGCCAAGCAGAACTTAGCAATCAGCCCCAGCATTTT. Protein product: CASSQAELSNQPQHF.

The CDR3 spells CASSLGRRLAGTTGELFF. The CDR3 DNA is TGTGCCAGCAGCTTAGGTCGTCGACTAGCGGGGACCACCGGGGAGCTGTTTTTT. The genes are TRBV7-2 and TRBJ2-2, with 11 bases that match TRBD2. The trim removed 1 base at V and 4 bases at J, leaving 8 bases unmatched. The CDR3 is 18 amino acids. Germline V CDR1 and CDR2: SGHTA, FQGNSA.

The chain's CDR3 is CASSLVTATPPLVWATGTEAFF. Written as DNA, the CDR3 is TGTGCCAGCAGCTTAGTCACGGCCACCCCCCCGCTAGTTTGGGCTACTGGCACAGAAGCTTTCTTT. This sequence joins TRBV7-3 and TRBJ1-1, with no clear D. CDR1 and CDR2 from the germline V gene are SGHTA and FQGTGA. V shed 2 bases and J shed 8 bases, with 39 bases lying between them. This CDR3 spans 22 amino acids.

V and J are TRBV7-9 and TRBJ2-3; possibly TRBD1 or TRBD2 for D (5 bases each). The V gene's germline CDR1 is SEHNR and CDR2 FQNEAQ (reference sequence). Trimming left V 3 bases short and J 1 base short, with 14 bases between. The CDR3 contains 16 residues. CDR3 amino acids: CASSFWAGTRTDTQYF. CDR3 DNA: TGTGCCAGCAGCTTTTGGGCAGGGACCCGCACAGATACGCAGTATTTT.

This chain links TRBV4-1 with TRBJ2-1; 7 bases agree with TRBD2. Germline V gene lookup returns CDR1 MGHRA and CDR2 YSYEKL. Losses at the gene ends were 3 bases for V and 5 bases for J; bases not matched to a gene: 7. The CDR3 runs 15 residues. Here the CDR3 reads CASSQREGTNNEQFF. CDR3 DNA sequence: TGCGCCAGCAGCCAGAGGGAGGGGACTAACAATGAGCAGTTCTTC.

The chain joins TRBV7-3 to TRBJ1-2; 8 nucleotides agree with TRBD1. CDR1 is SGHTA and CDR2 is FQGTGA in the germline V gene. This CDR3 is built from 13 residues. V lost 5 bases, J lost 7 bases, and 6 bases stayed unmatched. The CDR3 reads CASSPGTGSGYTF. CDR3 DNA sequence: TGTGCCAGCAGCCCCGGGACAGGCAGTGGCTACACCTTC.

The rearrangement joins TRBV5-8 to TRBJ2-7, with a tentative D call TRBD1 (5 bases). CDR3 length: 14 residues. Looked up from germline, CDR1 is SGHTS and CDR2 is YDEGEE. With 0 bases removed from V and 3 bases from J, the gap between germline ends came to 10 bases. The CDR3 protein is CASSLVGVGYEQYF. CDR3 DNA sequence: TGTGCCAGCAGCTTGGTAGGGGTGGGCTACGAGCAGTACTTC.

V gene TRBV24-1 combines with J gene TRBJ2-1; TRBD2 matches at 7 bases. J lost 3 bases, V lost 3 bases, and 7 bases had no gene match. CDR1 KGHDR and CDR2 SFDVKD come from the germline V gene. The CDR3 runs 16 residues. CDR3 DNA: TGTGCCACCAGTGATGCCCTAGCGGAAAACTACAATGAGCAGTTCTTC. Amino acid sequence: CATSDALAENYNEQFF.

This clonotype was seen at least ten times. V gene TRBV11-2 combines with J gene TRBJ1-3; D gene uncertain. Trimming shortened V by 4 bases and J by 0 bases, and 13 bases separated the two germline ends. This CDR3 is built from 16 residues. The germline V gene encodes CDR1 SGHAT and CDR2 FQNNGV. The CDR3 sequence is CASSYKTANSGNTIYF. CDR3 in DNA: TGTGCCAGCAGCTACAAGACGGCCAACTCTGGAAACACCATATATTTT.

In this sample, this clonotype turned up many times. V gene TRBV6-1 combines with J gene TRBJ2-5; no definite D call. Looked up from germline, CDR1 is MNHNS and CDR2 is SASEGT. Deletions cut 3 bases from V and 0 bases from J, with 14 bases between. The CDR3 covers 16 residues. CDR3 in DNA: TGTGCCAGCAGTGATCCACATGTGCTTGACCAAGAGACCCAGTACTTC. Translating it yields CASSDPHVLDQETQYF.

Ten or more counts support this clonotype. The chain carries TRBV19 and TRBJ2-4; D may match TRBD1 or TRBD2 (5 bases each). This CDR3 is built from 17 residues. The V gene's germline CDR1 is LNHDA and CDR2 SQIVND (reference sequence). V was cut by 5 bases and J by 0 bases, with 17 bases left in between. CDR3 coding DNA: TGTGCCAGTAGTCCAGAGACCGGGACCTTAGCCAAAAACATTCAGTACTTC. It specifies CASSPETGTLAKNIQYF.

This clonotype has a handful of counts. This chain joins TRBV2 and TRBJ2-5; perhaps TRBD1 as D (6 bases). V dropped 5 bases and J dropped 5 bases, with 15 bases sitting between them. CDR1 and CDR2 (germline): SNHLY, FYNNEI. The CDR3 is 14 residues long. The chain's CDR3 is CASSPNTGLETQYF. For the CDR3, the DNA is TGTGCCAGCAGTCCTAATACAGGGTTGGAGACCCAGTACTTC.

The V and J genes are TRBV10-3 and TRBJ1-2, with TRBD1 identical over 8 bases. In germline, CDR1 is ENHRY, CDR2 SYGVKD. V gave up 2 bases and J gave up 8 bases; unmatched junction bases: 7. This CDR3 has 14 amino acids. CDR3 protein: CAISEVQGAGGYTF. The CDR3 DNA reads as TGTGCCATCAGTGAGGTTCAGGGGGCCGGAGGCTACACCTTC.

The CDR3 loop is CASTKGMGASNQPQHF. The CDR3 nucleotides are TGTGCCAGTACCAAGGGAATGGGGGCTAGCAATCAGCCCCAGCATTTT. This sequence joins TRBV19 and TRBJ1-5, with a tentative D call TRBD1 (6 bases). Germline CDR1 is LNHDA and CDR2 is SQIVND (reference sequence). The CDR3 covers 16 residues. V lost 7 bases and J lost 0, with 16 bases in between.

This rearrangement joins TRBV10-3 to TRBJ2-3; 11 bases line up with TRBD2. The V gene's germline CDR1 is ENHRY and CDR2 SYGVKD. With V trimmed by 6 bases and J by 4 bases, 9 bases remained unmatched. This CDR3 has 16 residues. The CDR3 DNA sequence: TGTGCCATCAGCCCACAACTAGCGGGAGTTCCAGATACGCAGTATTTT. The encoded protein is CAISPQLAGVPDTQYF.

Details on this clonotype: A junction end diverges from the germline sequence, so it may reflect a read error. V and J are TRBV7-6 and TRBJ2-1, with 10 bases that match TRBD1. Germline lookup yields CDR1 SGHVS and CDR2 FNYEAQ. The CDR3 runs 12 residues. The CDR3 coding sequence is TGTGCCAGCAGTTTAGGACAGGGGGGGCAGTTCTTC. Residues: CASSLGQGGQFF.

This clonotype showed up just a few times. This chain connects TRBV11-2 to TRBJ1-3, with D uncertain. From germline, CDR1 is SGHAT and CDR2 FQNNGV. V gave up 1 base and J gave up 0 bases, with 7 bases separating them. The CDR3 totals 15 residues. CDR3 in amino acids: CASSLGHNSGNTIYF. The CDR3 DNA reads TGTGCCAGCAGCTTAGGTCATAACTCTGGAAACACCATATATTTT.

The rearrangement joins TRBV15 to TRBJ2-7, with unresolved D. This CDR3 contains 14 residues. The germline V and J ends were trimmed by 10 bases and 3 bases, with 19 bases remaining between them. Germline V CDR1 and CDR2: LNHNV, YYDKDF (reference sequence). CDR3 residues: CASSFRGGLYEQYF. In nucleotides, the CDR3 is TGTGCCAGCAGTTTCCGAGGTGGGCTCTACGAGCAGTACTTC.

J is TRBJ2-7 and V is TRBV12-3 or TRBV12-4; TRBD1 or TRBD2 may be the D gene (5 bases each). Trimming removed 6 bases at V and 3 bases at J, with 15 bases between. The CDR3 sequence is 14 residues long. The CDR3 region is CASRPEGFSYEQYF. DNA of the CDR3: TGTGCCAGCAGGCCCGAGGGGTTTAGCTACGAGCAGTACTTC.

With respect to this clonotype: The conserved closing phenylalanine or tryptophan is absent in this CDR3, likely reflecting a read error. No DNA is shown, since the ends of the CDR3 on it are uncertain; the CDR3 is the one TCRdb lists. This sequence joins TRBV9 and TRBJ2-6. Germline-derived CDR1 and CDR2 are SGDLS and YYNGEE. The CDR3 length is 18 residues, termini included. CDR3: CASSRREVAVSGANVLVL.

The chain employs TRBV7-9 and TRBJ1-1; weak D call: TRBD1 (5 bases). The germline V gene encodes CDR1 SEHNR and CDR2 FQNEAQ (reference sequence). This CDR3 contains 12 residues. Between the trimmed V and J ends, which lost 6 bases and 4 bases, there was a span of 9 bases. The DNA for the CDR3 is TGTGCCAGCAGAGGAGGGGTCACTGAAGCTTTCTTT. Its protein is CASRGGVTEAFF.

The J gene is TRBJ1-2, the V gene TRBV20-1; 8 positions match TRBD1. The length of the CDR3 is 13 residues. CDR1 DFQATT and CDR2 SNEGSKA come from the germline V gene (reference sequence). Trimming removed 6 bases from V and 4 bases from J; junction bases left unmatched: 7. CDR3 sequence: CSAMTGESYGYTF. DNA for the CDR3: TGCAGTGCCATGACAGGGGAAAGCTATGGCTACACCTTC.

V and J are TRBV18 and TRBJ2-3; 8 nucleotides match TRBD2. Germline values: CDR1 KGHSH, CDR2 LQKENI. The CDR3 runs 18 residues. V lost 3 bases, J lost 2 bases, and 13 bases stayed unmatched. The CDR3 loop is CASSPLLRGAGATDTQYF. The CDR3 DNA reads TGTGCCAGCTCACCCCTCCTGCGGGGGGCCGGCGCCACAGATACGCAGTATTTT.

The rearrangement links TRBV19 to TRBJ2-7; tentatively, D is TRBD1 (6 bases). CDR1 LNHDA and CDR2 SQIVND come from the germline V gene (reference sequence). This CDR3 comprises 15 residues. V was cut by 4 bases and J by 1 base, with 14 bases left in between. Written as DNA, the CDR3 is TGTGCCAGTAGTAGCTCCACGGGACAATCCTACGAGCAGTACTTC. Amino acid sequence: CASSSSTGQSYEQYF.